The T cell receptor (beta chain) under discussion was sequenced for a study of blood T cell repertoires in COVID-19. Study background: Italy, Spain and the United States were the sources of the convalescent and acute COVID-19 samples. Nucleic acid was either cDNA or gDNA, and it came from T cells, B-cell-depleted T cells, or PBMCs.

The CDR3 is 18 residues long. Deletions cut 6 bases from V and 0 bases from J, with 21 bases between. Per germline, CDR1 SGHAT and CDR2 FQNNGV. The repertoire was sequenced with immunoSEQ multiplex PCR; TCRdb's copy has only in-frame clones and lacks some. The sample lists approximately 270,000 clones; about 89% were seen once. Recruits, aged roughly 18 to 89 years, lived in some 25 US areas. Participants reported their clinical history, and cohort assignment relied on those reports. This clone has only one observation. V and J are TRBV11-2 and TRBJ1-3; D is unresolved. The sequence derives from a human donor in a cohort exposed to, infected with or recovered from COVID-19 (not recorded which). The donor label of this sample is uncertain. Material for sequencing was PBMCs or T cells enriched from blood (not recorded which). CDR3 sequence (DNA): TGTGCCAGCAGGCAATCGGCGGGTCTCCCACTCTCTGGAAACACCATATATTTT. The encoded protein is CASRQSAGLPLSGNTIYF. Drawing the rest from reference TRBV11-2 and TRBJ1-3, the complete variable domain is EAGVAQSPRYKIIEKRQSVAFWCNPISGHATLYWYQQILGQGPKLLIQFQNNGVVDDSQLPKDRFSAERLKGVDSTLKIQPAKLEDSAVYLCASRQSAGLPLSGNTIYFGEGSWLTVV.